This is a list of T cell receptor beta chains from one sample in a study of blood T cell repertoires in COVID-19. TCRdb keeps only in-frame clones here, not all; method: immunoSEQ multiplex PCR. The sample has approximately 100,000 clones, roughly 80% seen once. Material for sequencing was peripheral blood. These receptors were collected from a woman older than 75 with active or convalescent COVID-19. Both conserved end residues are part of each CDR3. Fields, in order: D gene, clone size, V gene, J gene, CDR3 protein, CDR3 DNA. D genes are given only for firm matches. Clone size is not always given. Where it is, it says once, few, many or a class for expanded clones.

D gene: TRBD1; clone size: -; V gene: TRBV18; J gene: TRBJ1-4; CDR3 protein: CASSPGTGFATNEKLFF; CDR3 DNA: TGTGCCAGCTCACCTGGGACAGGTTTTGCAACTAATGAAAAACTGTTTTTT
D gene: -; clone size: -; V gene: TRBV19; J gene: TRBJ2-3; CDR3 protein: CASSTTRADTQYF; CDR3 DNA: TGTGCCAGTAGTACGACTAGAGCAGATACGCAGTATTTT
D gene: TRBD1; clone size: -; V gene: TRBV7-3; J gene: TRBJ1-2; CDR3 protein: CASSLSGTGVGYTF; CDR3 DNA: TGTGCCAGCAGCTTAAGTGGGACAGGGGTTGGCTACACCTTC
D gene: -; clone size: few; V gene: TRBV7-8; J gene: TRBJ1-5; CDR3 protein: CASSLERLKQPQHF; CDR3 DNA: TGTGCCAGCAGCTTAGAGCGGCTGAAGCAGCCCCAGCATTTT
D gene: TRBD2; clone size: -; V gene: TRBV6-2/TRBV6-3; J gene: TRBJ2-3; CDR3 protein: CASSYSGAGDTDTQYF; CDR3 DNA: TGTGCCAGCAGCTACTCCGGGGCGGGGGACACAGATACGCAGTATTTT
D gene: TRBD2; clone size: -; V gene: TRBV6-2/TRBV6-3; J gene: TRBJ2-1; CDR3 protein: CASSISLTSGSNEQFF; CDR3 DNA: TGTGCCAGCAGTATATCTTTGACTAGCGGGAGTAATGAGCAGTTCTTC
D gene: TRBD2; clone size: -; V gene: TRBV30; J gene: TRBJ2-3; CDR3 protein: CAYTKGLAGATDTQYF; CDR3 DNA: TGTGCCTACACCAAGGGACTAGCGGGGGCCACAGATACGCAGTATTTT
D gene: -; clone size: -; V gene: TRBV7-2; J gene: TRBJ2-5; CDR3 protein: CASSLWGRETQYF; CDR3 DNA: TGTGCCAGCAGCTTATGGGGGCGGGAGACCCAGTACTTC
D gene: TRBD1; clone size: -; V gene: TRBV6-5; J gene: TRBJ2-7; CDR3 protein: CASRDRDRGLYEQYF; CDR3 DNA: TGTGCCAGCAGGGACCGGGACAGGGGTTTGTACGAGCAGTACTTC
D gene: TRBD1; clone size: -; V gene: TRBV28; J gene: TRBJ1-2; CDR3 protein: CASKKPGQGVYGYTF; CDR3 DNA: TGTGCCAGCAAAAAACCGGGACAGGGAGTTTATGGCTACACCTTC
D gene: -; clone size: few; V gene: TRBV6-5; J gene: TRBJ1-2; CDR3 protein: CASRRPDNSYTF; CDR3 DNA: TGTGCCAGCAGGCGCCCGGACAACAGCTACACCTTC
D gene: -; clone size: -; V gene: TRBV5-1; J gene: TRBJ2-1; CDR3 protein: CASSWAFTSNEQFF; CDR3 DNA: TGCGCCAGCAGCTGGGCCTTTACCTCCAATGAGCAGTTCTTC
D gene: -; clone size: few; V gene: TRBV7-2; J gene: TRBJ1-2; CDR3 protein: CASSPSMEYGYTF; CDR3 DNA: TGTGCCAGCAGCCCTAGTATGGAATATGGCTACACCTTC
D gene: TRBD1; clone size: many; V gene: TRBV2; J gene: TRBJ1-5; CDR3 protein: CASSGRDRSLDQPQHF; CDR3 DNA: TGTGCCAGCAGTGGCCGGGACAGGTCTTTGGATCAGCCCCAGCATTTT
D gene: TRBD2; clone size: -; V gene: TRBV27; J gene: TRBJ2-1; CDR3 protein: CASSSPGLASEQFF; CDR3 DNA: TGTGCCAGCAGTTCGCCGGGACTAGCGAGTGAGCAGTTCTTC
D gene: -; clone size: -; V gene: TRBV7-9; J gene: TRBJ2-1; CDR3 protein: CASSPLGSSNEQFF; CDR3 DNA: TGTGCCAGCAGCCCACTAGGCTCTAGCAATGAGCAGTTCTTC
D gene: TRBD2; clone size: -; V gene: TRBV18; J gene: TRBJ2-3; CDR3 protein: CASSPPLSGRGDTQYF; CDR3 DNA: TGTGCCAGCTCACCACCGCTTAGCGGGAGAGGAGATACGCAGTATTTT
D gene: TRBD2; clone size: -; V gene: TRBV2; J gene: TRBJ2-3; CDR3 protein: CATSSGSYSGTQYF; CDR3 DNA: TGTGCCACCTCTAGCGGGTCCTATTCAGGCACGCAGTATTTT
D gene: TRBD2; clone size: -; V gene: TRBV4-1; J gene: TRBJ2-3; CDR3 protein: CASSPSRGGAPADTQYF; CDR3 DNA: TGCGCCAGCAGCCCGTCTCGCGGGGGGGCGCCCGCCGATACGCAGTATTTT
D gene: -; clone size: -; V gene: TRBV28; J gene: TRBJ2-1; CDR3 protein: CASSTTVINEQFF; CDR3 DNA: TGTGCCAGCAGTACCACGGTCATCAATGAGCAGTTCTTC
D gene: -; clone size: -; V gene: TRBV11-2; J gene: TRBJ2-5; CDR3 protein: CASSFGGGAGETQYF; CDR3 DNA: TGTGCCAGCAGCTTTGGAGGAGGGGCCGGGGAGACCCAGTACTTC
D gene: -; clone size: -; V gene: TRBV6-5; J gene: TRBJ2-3; CDR3 protein: CASRAGSSTDTQYF; CDR3 DNA: TGTGCCAGCCGGGCGGGATCTAGCACAGATACGCAGTATTTT
D gene: TRBD2; clone size: -; V gene: TRBV6-2/TRBV6-3; J gene: TRBJ2-3; CDR3 protein: CASSDGGLAGDRPGTQYF; CDR3 DNA: TGTGCCAGCAGTGACGGCGGACTAGCGGGGGACAGGCCTGGTACGCAGTATTTT
D gene: -; clone size: -; V gene: TRBV11-2; J gene: TRBJ1-1; CDR3 protein: CASSLEAYPNTEAFF; CDR3 DNA: TGTGCCAGCAGCTTAGAAGCCTACCCGAACACTGAAGCTTTCTTT
D gene: -; clone size: -; V gene: TRBV12-3/TRBV12-4; J gene: TRBJ1-1; CDR3 protein: CASSSGTEAFF; CDR3 DNA: TGTGCCAGCAGTTCCGGCACTGAAGCTTTCTTT